These 32 T cell receptor beta chains were sequenced from one sample in a study of blood T cell repertoires in COVID-19. Using immunoSEQ multiplex PCR, the repertoire was profiled, and TCRdb retains in-frame clones only, with some absent. The sample shows around 150,000 clones, around 82% of them seen only once. What was sequenced was peripheral blood. The receptors originated from a man aged 55 to 69 with active or convalescent COVID-19.

J is TRBJ1-4 and V is TRBV10-1; 7 bases fit TRBD1. J lost 5 bases, V lost 5 bases, and 5 bases had no gene match. This CDR3 has 14 residues. The germline V gene has CDR1 WNHNN and CDR2 SYGVQD (reference sequence). The CDR3 loop is CASSQGVSNEKLFF. CDR3 sequence (DNA): TGCGCCAGCAGTCAGGGGGTGTCGAATGAAAAACTGTTTTTT.

This rearrangement joins TRBV7-8 to TRBJ2-3; 9 bases are shared with TRBD2. V shed 1 base, J shed 0 bases, and the junction held 5 bases outside the gene matches. Per the germline V gene, CDR1 is SGHVS and CDR2 is FQNEAQ. This CDR3 has 17 residues. The CDR3 region has the DNA TGTGCCAGCAGCTTAGGGCGTAGCGGGGGCAGCACAGATACGCAGTATTTT. Encoded protein: CASSLGRSGGSTDTQYF.

In its sample, this clone was seen a few times. The rearrangement uses TRBV13 and TRBJ2-7, with TRBD1 identical over 8 bases. Losses at the gene ends were 4 bases for V and 2 bases for J; bases not matched to a gene: 10. Germline V CDR1 and CDR2: PRHDT, FYEKMQ (reference sequence). CDR3 length: 16 amino acids. The CDR3 loop is CASSSRDRYETYEQYF. CDR3 sequence (DNA): TGTGCCAGCAGCTCCCGGGACAGGTACGAGACCTACGAGCAGTACTTC.

This chain connects TRBV11-3 to TRBJ2-5; possible D gene TRBD1, 5 bases. CDR1 SGHNT and CDR2 YENEEA come from the germline V gene. Trimming removed 5 bases at V and 2 bases at J, with 9 bases between. The CDR3 runs to 13 residues. The CDR3 bases are TGTGCCAGCAGCCCCAGGGTTCAAGAGACCCAGTACTTC. Translating it yields CASSPRVQETQYF.

This clone was counted a single time. V and J are TRBV4-1 and TRBJ2-7; 12 nucleotides align to TRBD2. Unmatched junction bases numbered 3, after V lost 3 bases and J lost 3 bases. Germline CDR1 MGHRA, CDR2 YSYEKL. The CDR3 is made up of 15 amino acids. The CDR3 DNA is TGCGCCAGCAGCCATACGACTAGCGGGAGCTACGAGCAGTACTTC. Translating gives CASSHTTSGSYEQYF.

This clone was picked up a small number of times. This chain joins TRBV15 and TRBJ1-3; no reliable D call. Deletions cut 0 bases from V and 0 bases from J, with 9 bases between. The CDR3 contains 16 residues. The germline CDR1 and CDR2 sequences are LNHNV and YYDKDF (reference sequence). The CDR3 loop reads CATSRDWGGSGNTIYF. The CDR3 DNA follows: TGTGCCACCAGCAGAGATTGGGGAGGCTCTGGAAACACCATATATTTT.

This clone was seen a single time. CDR3 DNA: TGTGCCAGCAGCCCCGGGACAGGTCGATCCACAGATACGCAGTATTTT. It yields the protein CASSPGTGRSTDTQYF. The rearrangement uses TRBV5-4 and TRBJ2-3; 8 bases align to TRBD1. This CDR3 region has 16 residues. V lost 4 bases and J lost 2; bases outside the gene matches: 9. The germline CDR1 and CDR2 sequences are SGHNT and YYREEE (reference sequence).

The chain employs TRBV13 and TRBJ1-2, with D possibly matching TRBD1 (5 bases). This CDR3 region has 13 residues. The germline V gene has CDR1 PRHDT and CDR2 FYEKMQ (reference sequence). Deletions cut 5 bases from V and 8 bases from J, with 15 bases between. In nucleotides, the CDR3 is TGTGCCAGCAGCCTGGGGACTAGGGTAGGCTACACCTTC. Translated: CASSLGTRVGYTF.

The chain couples TRBV7-2 to TRBJ2-1; 12 nucleotides line up with TRBD2. J was trimmed by 5 bases and V by 1 base; bases with no gene match: 0. Germline V gene lookup returns CDR1 SGHTA and CDR2 FQGNSA. CDR3 size: 15 residues. DNA for the CDR3: TGTGCCAGCAGCTTAGGGACTAGCGGGAACAATGAGCAGTTCTTC. It specifies CASSLGTSGNNEQFF. Full variable domain (missing parts from reference TRBV7-2 and TRBJ2-1): GAGVSQSPSNKVTEKGKDVELRCDPISGHTALYWYRQSLGQGLEFLIYFQGNSAPDKSGLPSDRFSAERTGGSVSTLTIQRTQQEDSAVYLCASSLGTSGNNEQFFGPGTRLTVL.

The genes are TRBV11-2 and TRBJ1-6; no clear D gene. The CDR3 has 15 amino acids. CDR1 SGHAT and CDR2 FQNNGV come from the germline V gene. V lost 0 bases, J lost 13 bases, and 16 bases lay in between. The CDR3 loop is CASSLEGGTGSPLHF. As DNA, the CDR3 is TGTGCCAGCAGCTTAGAAGGCGGCACGGGGAGCCCCCTCCACTTT.

This clone was seen more than once but under ten times. The chain is built from TRBV5-6 and TRBJ2-7, with 9 bases matching TRBD1. Germline-derived CDR1 and CDR2 are SGHDT and YYEEEE. The CDR3 has 17 amino acids. The V and J ends lost 6 bases and 4 bases, in that order; junction bases with no gene match: 17. This CDR3 reads CASNSGTGYNFWYEQYF. The CDR3 DNA is TGTGCCAGCAATTCCGGGACAGGGTATAATTTCTGGTACGAGCAGTACTTC.

This clone was seen more than once but under ten times. The genes are TRBV3-1 (or the pseudogene TRBV3-2) and TRBJ1-2; 9 positions agree with TRBD1. There are 16 residues in the CDR3. The V gene end was trimmed by 3 bases and the J gene end by 3 bases; junction bases not matched to a gene: 8. The V gene's germline CDR1 is LGHDT and CDR2 YNNKEL (reference sequence). CDR3 region: CASSHSWDRVDYGYTF. CDR3 bases: TGTGCCAGCAGCCACTCTTGGGACAGGGTAGACTATGGCTACACCTTC.

This clone was picked up one time. The chain carries TRBV7-8 and TRBJ1-2; D unresolved. V was shortened by 0 bases and J by 4 bases, with 6 bases between the two germline ends. The CDR3 covers 13 residues. CDR1 and CDR2 (germline): SGHVS, FQNEAQ. CDR3 in DNA: TGTGCCAGCAGCTTAGCGCTCAGCTATGGCTACACCTTC. Its translation: CASSLALSYGYTF.

The rearrangement links TRBV7-8 to TRBJ1-3; D is perhaps TRBD1 (5 bases). The CDR3 is 15 amino acids. Germline CDR1 is SGHVS and CDR2 is FQNEAQ. The V end lost 0 bases, the J end lost 0 bases, and 6 bases lay between the germline ends. The CDR3 sequence: CASSLATGSGNTIYF. CDR3 nucleotides: TGTGCCAGCAGCTTAGCCACAGGCTCTGGAAACACCATATATTTT.

The chain is built from TRBV27 and TRBJ1-6; D is possibly TRBD1 (5 bases). From germline, CDR1 is MNHEY and CDR2 SMNVEV (reference sequence). V was trimmed by 5 bases and J by 7 bases, leaving 15 bases between them. CDR3 size: 15 residues. The DNA of the CDR3 is TGTGCCAGCAGTCCAGGGAGGGGCGGCAATTCACCCCTCCACTTT. It codes for CASSPGRGGNSPLHF.

Note on this clone: Other nucleotide sequences from this sample produce the same CDR3. V is TRBV5-4 and J is TRBJ1-2, with unresolved D. The CDR3 runs 12 residues. V lost 0 bases, J lost 4 bases, and 4 bases lay in between. Germline-derived CDR1 and CDR2 are SGHNT and YYREEE (reference sequence). In DNA form, the CDR3 reads TGTGCCAGCAGCTTGGACGGCTATGGCTACACCTTC. Protein product: CASSLDGYGYTF.

The gene calls are TRBV18 and TRBJ2-3; D remains ambiguous. CDR1 KGHSH and CDR2 LQKENI come from the germline V gene. CDR3 length: 14 residues. Trimming stripped 4 bases from V and 4 bases from J, with 12 bases between. CDR3 DNA sequence: TGTGCCAGCTCACGCGCTGGTTTGGCAGATACGCAGTATTTT. Translating gives CASSRAGLADTQYF.

The chain has TRBV5-4 and TRBJ2-7, with 11 positions matching TRBD2. CDR1 SGHNT and CDR2 YYREEE come from the germline V gene (reference sequence). Germline trimming cut 4 bases from V and 3 bases from J; bases unmatched to any gene: 6. The CDR3 extends over 15 amino acids. The CDR3 coding sequence is TGTGCCAGCAGCAAACTAGCGGGAGTCATCTACGAGCAGTACTTC. It translates to CASSKLAGVIYEQYF.

This chain joins TRBV6-5 and TRBJ1-1, with 8 bases aligning to TRBD1. Trimming at V came to 4 bases and at J to 4 bases, leaving 11 bases not matched to a gene. This CDR3 spans 16 amino acids. Germline loops: CDR1 MNHEY, CDR2 SVGAGI. The CDR3 bases are TGTGCCAGCAGTTCAGGACAGGGCTTTTTGGGCACTGAAGCTTTCTTT. Its translation is CASSSGQGFLGTEAFF.

This clone was seen only once. V usage is TRBV7-8 and J usage is TRBJ1-3; D ambiguous. Between the trimmed V and J ends, which lost 4 bases and 2 bases, there was a span of 15 bases. CDR1 is SGHVS and CDR2 is FQNEAQ in the germline V gene. The CDR3 sequence is 16 residues long. The CDR3 DNA sequence: TGTGCCAGCAGCTCTTCCGGAACTAGGGCTGGAAACACCATATATTTT. Its protein product is CASSSSGTRAGNTIYF.

This clone was seen a handful of times. The chain has TRBV2 and TRBJ1-2; weak D call: TRBD1 (5 bases). The CDR3 is 14 residues long. CDR1 SNHLY and CDR2 FYNNEI come from the germline V gene. Deletions cut 5 bases from V and 4 bases from J, with 14 bases between. CDR3 residues: CASSRQGTIYGYTF. The CDR3 coding sequence is TGTGCCAGCAGTCGGCAGGGAACCATCTATGGCTACACCTTC.

J is TRBJ2-5 and V is TRBV5-4; no clear D gene. With 4 bases removed from V and 0 bases from J, the gap between germline ends came to 7 bases. The CDR3 extends over 13 amino acids. CDR1 SGHNT and CDR2 YYREEE come from the germline V gene (reference sequence). The CDR3 here is CASSRENQETQYF. The CDR3 region has the DNA TGTGCCAGCAGCCGAGAGAACCAAGAGACCCAGTACTTC.

This clone was seen only a few times. The gene calls are TRBV27 and TRBJ2-3; a possible D gene is TRBD2 (7 bases). The germline V gene encodes CDR1 MNHEY and CDR2 SMNVEV (reference sequence). CDR3 length: 15 residues. V lost 8 bases and J lost 6, with 21 bases in between. The CDR3 loop reads CASVPLGGGGDTQYF. CDR3 coding DNA: TGTGCCAGCGTCCCACTGGGGGGGGGCGGGGATACGCAGTATTTT.

The chain has TRBV4-2 and TRBJ2-5; 15 positions match TRBD2. V trimming: 5 bases; J trimming: 3 bases; junction bases outside the gene matches: 4. The germline gives CDR1 LGHNA, CDR2 YNFKEQ. The CDR3 extends over 16 amino acids. CDR3: CASSTRTSGGEETQYF. The CDR3 nucleotides read TGTGCCAGCAGCACCCGGACTAGCGGGGGGGAAGAGACCCAGTACTTC.

The chain combines TRBV7-2 with TRBJ1-6, with 7 bases lining up with TRBD1. The CDR3 covers 15 residues. J was trimmed by 6 bases and V by 5 bases; bases with no gene match: 7. Germline CDR1 and CDR2: SGHTA and FQGNSA. The CDR3 DNA reads as TGTGCCAGCAGCCCGCAAGGGACAGTTAATTCACCCCTCCACTTT. Translated: CASSPQGTVNSPLHF.

The table lists this clone with a few counts. The chain employs TRBV5-8 and TRBJ2-1; 9 bases match TRBD2. The germline V gene encodes CDR1 SGHTS and CDR2 YDEGEE. The CDR3 is 16 residues long. V trimming: 5 bases; J trimming: 5 bases; junction bases outside the gene matches: 11. In DNA form, the CDR3 reads TGTGCCAGCAGTACTACGGCGGGAGGGCCCCACAATGAGCAGTTCTTC. Residues: CASSTTAGGPHNEQFF.

The rearrangement joins TRBV7-6 to TRBJ2-7, with TRBD1 identical over 7 bases. The ends lost 5 bases at V and 7 bases at J; junction bases unmatched: 2. Per germline, CDR1 SGHVS and CDR2 FNYEAQ. The CDR3 covers 11 residues. CDR3: CASSQGQEQYF. The CDR3 DNA reads TGTGCCAGCAGCCAGGGACAGGAGCAGTACTTC. Supplemented by reference TRBV7-6 and TRBJ2-7, the full variable domain reads GAGVSQSPRYKVTKRGQDVALRCDPISGHVSLYWYRQALGQGPEFLTYFNYEAQQDKSGLPNDRFSAERPEGSISTLTIQRTEQRDSAMYRCASSQGQEQYFGPGTRLTVT.

This chain connects TRBV7-2 to TRBJ2-4; 7 nucleotides line up with TRBD2. J gave up 6 bases and V 5 bases, and 4 bases lay outside the gene matches. The CDR3 loop spans 13 amino acids. Germline-derived CDR1 and CDR2 are SGHTA and FQGNSA. In DNA form, the CDR3 reads TGTGCCAGCAGCACGTGGGGGGGAAACATTCAGTACTTC. Residues: CASSTWGGNIQYF.

The V call is TRBV6-6, the J call TRBJ2-5; D unresolved. With 4 bases removed from V and 2 bases from J, the gap between germline ends came to 5 bases. The CDR3 has 12 amino acids. CDR1 is MNHNY, CDR2 SVGAGI, per germline (reference sequence). CDR3 sequence reads: CASSWQQETQYF. CDR3 sequence (DNA): TGTGCCAGCAGTTGGCAACAAGAGACCCAGTACTTC.

The J gene is TRBJ2-5, the V gene TRBV18; 12 nucleotides agree with TRBD2. V lost 2 bases and J lost 4; bases outside the gene matches: 5. CDR1 and CDR2 from the germline V gene are KGHSH and LQKENI. The CDR3 is made up of 16 amino acids. CDR3 sequence reads: CASSPRGLAGPETQYF. Written as DNA, the CDR3 is TGTGCCAGCTCACCAAGGGGACTAGCGGGCCCAGAGACCCAGTACTTC.

This clone was seen only a few times. The rearrangement joins TRBV2 to TRBJ1-5; D gene uncertain. With 8 bases removed from V and 6 bases from J, the gap between germline ends came to 8 bases. Germline CDR1 reads SNHLY; CDR2 reads FYNNEI. This CDR3 is 11 amino acids long. This chain's CDR3 is CASREGQPQHF. The CDR3 DNA follows: TGTGCCAGCCGCGAGGGTCAGCCCCAGCATTTT.

The rearrangement uses TRBV11-2 and TRBJ1-2; D is unresolved. The CDR3 loop spans 16 amino acids. Trimming cost V 2 bases and J 8 bases, with 21 bases left between them. The germline V gene has CDR1 SGHAT and CDR2 FQNNGV. CDR3: CASSLSRPNLSGGYTF. CDR3 nucleotides: TGTGCCAGCAGCTTATCTAGACCGAATCTCAGTGGAGGCTACACCTTC.